This T cell receptor beta chain was recorded in a study of blood T cell repertoires in COVID-19. The wider study: The United States, Italy and Spain supplied acute and convalescent COVID-19 samples. T cells, B-cell-depleted T cells, or PBMCs supplied cDNA or gDNA.

Original processing notes: Amplification with reference gene primers provided the estimates of nucleated cell counts. The method was immunoSEQ multiplex PCR; TCRdb's version includes in-frame clones alone and lacks a portion of them. Clone size and V and J calls were adopted from that table, with D and trimming inferred from the DNA. The repertoire consists of approximately 430,000 clones, with approximately 90% occurring once and the leading ten covering over 1.1%. Germline CDR1 and CDR2: MNHEY and SMNVEV (reference sequence). J lost 2 bases, V lost 8 bases, and 9 bases had no gene match. This CDR3 comprises 17 residues. This clone occurred once.

This chain links TRBV27 with TRBJ2-4; TRBD2 aligns across 13 bases. The sequence came from a woman under 40 with active or convalescent COVID-19. The sequenced sample consisted of peripheral blood. CDR3 protein: CASGGPGLAGPKNIQYF. The CDR3 DNA reads TGTGCCAGCGGAGGACCGGGACTAGCGGGACCCAAAAACATTCAGTACTTC.